This TCR beta chain was identified in a study of beta chain features in type 1 diabetes. Details on this clone: Its antigen is unknown.

The CDR3 is 12 amino acids. Germline CDR1 is SQVTM and CDR2 is ANQGSEA. V dropped 5 bases and J dropped 8; count of bases not matched to a gene: 8. The whole isolated RNA underwent reverse transcription, so sequencing captured expressed TCRB transcripts. Clones were sequenced by immunoSEQ multiplex PCR, and TCRdb holds only the in-frame ones, with some missing. The table has 430,000 or so clones, 9.5% to 12% seen once. Study conclusions and caveats: Naive, central memory and Treg TCRB repertoires seemed to resemble each other more closely in patients than they did in healthy donors. Cells with high TCR expression could be over-represented by cDNA sequencing.

Each of the CD4+ naive, central memory, regulatory and stem cell-like memory populations was sorted via CD45RO/CCR7/CD25/CD127/CD95/CD27. Sorted populations all had greater than 98% purity. The specimen sequenced was naive CD4+ T cells from blood. The chain is built from TRBV29-1 and TRBJ1-2; 7 bases are shared with TRBD1. The TCR comes from a woman between 18 and 29 years old in good health. In DNA form, the CDR3 reads TGCAGCGTTCCGGACAGGCTTGGGGGCTACACCTTC. This sequence encodes CSVPDRLGGYTF.